The clone carrying this T cell receptor beta chain was seen ten or more times. The data derive from a study of HIV-infected patients and healthy controls. Whole blood was used without fractionation, so all unsorted peripheral T cells were included. Reverse transcription used around 540 ng RNA and constant-region primers for alpha and beta. Separate chain-specific third strand synthesis with multiplexing indices produced the alpha and beta libraries. Via MiXCR, TCRdb re-called the 5' RACE reads, giving one row per CDR3 protein. This sample has more than 10,000 distinct CDR3 sequences, with roughly 11% found just once. Deletions cut 6 bases from V and 6 bases from J, with 7 bases between. Germline V gene data show CDR1 as LGHNT and CDR2 as FRNRAP. The length of the CDR3 is 11 residues.

The material sequenced was blood. The chain recombines TRBV12-5 with TRBJ2-3; no definite D call. This receptor was taken from an adult in good health. CDR3 sequence reads: CASGILDTQYF. Written as DNA, the CDR3 is TGTGCTAGTGGCATTTTGGATACGCAGTATTTT. Drawing the rest from reference TRBV12-5 and TRBJ2-3, the complete variable domain is DARVTQTPRHKVTEMGQEVTMRCQPILGHNTVFWYRQTMMQGLELLAYFRNRAPLDDSGMPKDRFSAEMPDATLATLKIQPSEPRDSAVYFCASGILDTQYFGPGTRLTVL.